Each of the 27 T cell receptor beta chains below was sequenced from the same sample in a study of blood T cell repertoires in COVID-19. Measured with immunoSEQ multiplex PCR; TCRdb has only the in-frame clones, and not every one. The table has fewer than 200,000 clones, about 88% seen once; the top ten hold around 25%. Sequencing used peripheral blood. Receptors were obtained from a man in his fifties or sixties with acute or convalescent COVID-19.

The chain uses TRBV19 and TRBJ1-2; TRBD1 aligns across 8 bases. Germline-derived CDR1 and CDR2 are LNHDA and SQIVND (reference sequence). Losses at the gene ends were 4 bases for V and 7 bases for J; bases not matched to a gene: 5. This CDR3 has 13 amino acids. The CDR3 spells CASSKDRGGGYTF. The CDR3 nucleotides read TGTGCCAGTAGTAAAGACAGGGGCGGTGGCTACACCTTC.

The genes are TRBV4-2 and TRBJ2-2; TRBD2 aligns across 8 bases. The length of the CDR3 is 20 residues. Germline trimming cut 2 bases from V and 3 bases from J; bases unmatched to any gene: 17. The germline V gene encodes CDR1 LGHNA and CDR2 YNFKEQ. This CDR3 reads CASSQPDGGALAGDTGELFF. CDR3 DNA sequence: TGTGCCAGCAGCCAACCTGATGGGGGAGCGCTAGCGGGCGACACCGGGGAGCTGTTTTTT.

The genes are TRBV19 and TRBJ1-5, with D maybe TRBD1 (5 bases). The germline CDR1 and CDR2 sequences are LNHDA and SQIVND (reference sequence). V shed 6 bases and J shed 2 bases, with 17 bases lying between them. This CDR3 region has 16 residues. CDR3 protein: CASRLGFRDGNQPQHF. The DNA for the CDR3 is TGTGCCAGTAGGCTAGGTTTCAGGGATGGCAATCAGCCCCAGCATTTT.

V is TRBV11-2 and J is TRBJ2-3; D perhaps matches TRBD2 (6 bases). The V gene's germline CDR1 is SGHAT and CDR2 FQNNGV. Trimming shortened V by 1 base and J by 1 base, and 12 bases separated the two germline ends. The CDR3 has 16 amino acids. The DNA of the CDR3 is TGTGCCAGCAGCTTAGCGGCAGGGACTCGCACAGATACGCAGTATTTT. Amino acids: CASSLAAGTRTDTQYF.

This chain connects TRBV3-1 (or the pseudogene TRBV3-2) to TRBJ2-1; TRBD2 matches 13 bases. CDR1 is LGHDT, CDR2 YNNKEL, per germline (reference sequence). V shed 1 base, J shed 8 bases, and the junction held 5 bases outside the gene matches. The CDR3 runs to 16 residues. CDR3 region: CASSQVGLAGNDEQFF. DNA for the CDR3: TGTGCCAGCAGCCAAGTGGGACTAGCGGGGAACGATGAGCAGTTCTTC.

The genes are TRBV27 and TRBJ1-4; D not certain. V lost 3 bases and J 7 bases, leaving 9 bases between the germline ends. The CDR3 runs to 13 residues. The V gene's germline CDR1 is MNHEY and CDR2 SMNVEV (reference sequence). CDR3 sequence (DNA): TGTGCCAGCAGTTTGAACATGGCTGAAAAACTGTTTTTT. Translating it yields CASSLNMAEKLFF.

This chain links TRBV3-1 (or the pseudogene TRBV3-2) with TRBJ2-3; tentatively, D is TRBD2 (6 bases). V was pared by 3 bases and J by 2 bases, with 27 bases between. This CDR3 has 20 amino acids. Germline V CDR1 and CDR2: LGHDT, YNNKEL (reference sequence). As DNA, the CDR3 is TGTGCCAGCAGCCAGCAAAGATCTGGCGGGGTCGCTTCTCTCACAGATACGCAGTATTTT. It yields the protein CASSQQRSGGVASLTDTQYF.

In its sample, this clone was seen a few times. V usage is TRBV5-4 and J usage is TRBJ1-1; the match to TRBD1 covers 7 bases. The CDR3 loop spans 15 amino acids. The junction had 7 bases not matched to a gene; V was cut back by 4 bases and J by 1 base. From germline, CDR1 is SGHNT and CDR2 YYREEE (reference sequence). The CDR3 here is CASSANRGSNTEAFF. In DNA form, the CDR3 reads TGTGCCAGCAGCGCCAACAGGGGTTCGAACACTGAAGCTTTCTTT.

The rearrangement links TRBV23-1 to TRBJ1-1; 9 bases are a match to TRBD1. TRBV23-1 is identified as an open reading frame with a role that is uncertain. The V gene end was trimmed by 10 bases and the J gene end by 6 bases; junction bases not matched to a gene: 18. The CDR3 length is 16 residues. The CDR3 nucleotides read TGCGCCATGGACAGGGGTATATGGGGGTTTTGGGCTGAAGCTTTCTTT. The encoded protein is CAMDRGIWGFWAEAFF.

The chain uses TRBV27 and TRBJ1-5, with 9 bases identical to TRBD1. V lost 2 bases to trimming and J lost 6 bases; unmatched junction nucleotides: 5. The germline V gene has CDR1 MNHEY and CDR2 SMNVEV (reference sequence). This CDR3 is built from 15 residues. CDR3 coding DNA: TGTGCCAGCAGTTTACTGGGACAGGGAGGTCAGCCCCAGCATTTT. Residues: CASSLLGQGGQPQHF.

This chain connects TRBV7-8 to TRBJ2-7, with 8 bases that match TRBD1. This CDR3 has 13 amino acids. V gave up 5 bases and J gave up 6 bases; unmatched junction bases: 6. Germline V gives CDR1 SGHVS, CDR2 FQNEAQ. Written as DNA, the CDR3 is TGTGCCAGCAGCCCACTGACAGGGGCCGAGCAGTACGTC. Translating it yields CASSPLTGAEQYV.

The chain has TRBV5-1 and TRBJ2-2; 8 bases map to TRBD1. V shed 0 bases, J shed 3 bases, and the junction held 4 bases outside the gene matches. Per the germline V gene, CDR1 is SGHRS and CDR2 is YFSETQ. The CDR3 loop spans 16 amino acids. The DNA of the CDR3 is TGCGCCAGCAGCTTGGCAGGGGGCAAGGACACCGGGGAGCTGTTTTTT. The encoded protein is CASSLAGGKDTGELFF.

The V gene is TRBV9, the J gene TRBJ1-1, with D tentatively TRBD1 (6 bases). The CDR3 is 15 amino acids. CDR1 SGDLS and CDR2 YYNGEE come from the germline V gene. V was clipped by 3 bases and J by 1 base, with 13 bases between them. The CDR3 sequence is CASSAGRGGNTEAFF. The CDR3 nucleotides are TGTGCCAGCAGCGCCGGGAGGGGGGGGAACACTGAAGCTTTCTTT.

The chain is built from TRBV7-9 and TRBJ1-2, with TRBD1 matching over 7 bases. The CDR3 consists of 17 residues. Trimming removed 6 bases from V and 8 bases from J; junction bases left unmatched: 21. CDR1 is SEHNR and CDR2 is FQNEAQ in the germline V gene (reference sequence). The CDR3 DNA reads TGTGCCAGCAGTCATTCGGGGGAAAGGGGGCGTGCTCGAGGCTACACCTTC. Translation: CASSHSGERGRARGYTF.

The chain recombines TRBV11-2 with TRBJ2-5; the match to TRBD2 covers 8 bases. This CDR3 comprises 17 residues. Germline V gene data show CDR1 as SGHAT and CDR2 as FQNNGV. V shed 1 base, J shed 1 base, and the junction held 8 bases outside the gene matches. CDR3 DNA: TGTGCCAGCAGCTTAGGTTCAGCGGGAGTAGGCCAAGAGACCCAGTACTTC. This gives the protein CASSLGSAGVGQETQYF.

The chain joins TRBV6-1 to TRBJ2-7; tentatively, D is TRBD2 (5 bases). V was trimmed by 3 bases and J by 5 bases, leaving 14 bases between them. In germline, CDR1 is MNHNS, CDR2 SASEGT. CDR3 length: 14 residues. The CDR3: CASSDGGEEHEQYF. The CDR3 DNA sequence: TGTGCCAGCAGTGATGGAGGAGAGGAGCACGAGCAGTACTTC.

The CDR3 here is CASSSTGERNQPQHF. Here the CDR3 DNA reads TGTGCCAGCAGCTCGACAGGGGAGCGCAATCAGCCCCAGCATTTT. This chain connects TRBV5-5 to TRBJ1-5; 8 bases match TRBD1. CDR3 size: 15 residues. The junction had 4 bases not matched to a gene; V was cut back by 3 bases and J by 2 bases. Germline lookup yields CDR1 SGHKS and CDR2 YYEKEE (reference sequence).

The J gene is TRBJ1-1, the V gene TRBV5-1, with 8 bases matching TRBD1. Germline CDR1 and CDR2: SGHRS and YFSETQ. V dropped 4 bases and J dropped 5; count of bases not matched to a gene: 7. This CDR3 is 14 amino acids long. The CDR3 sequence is CASSLSGQGTEAFF. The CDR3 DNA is TGCGCCAGCAGCCTAAGCGGACAGGGAACTGAAGCTTTCTTT.

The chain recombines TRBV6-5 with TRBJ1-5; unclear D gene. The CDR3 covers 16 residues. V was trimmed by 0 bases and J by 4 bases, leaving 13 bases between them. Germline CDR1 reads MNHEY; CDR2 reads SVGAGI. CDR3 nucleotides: TGTGCCAGCAGTTACTCGAGAAGAGACACGAATCAGCCCCAGCATTTT. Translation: CASSYSRRDTNQPQHF.

The chain's CDR3 is CASRGADLYGYTF. The CDR3 DNA reads TGTGCCAGCAGGGGGGCGGACCTCTATGGCTACACCTTC. The chain combines TRBV27 with TRBJ1-2, with D possibly matching TRBD1 (6 bases). CDR1 and CDR2 (germline): MNHEY, SMNVEV (reference sequence). The CDR3 loop spans 13 amino acids. V lost 6 bases to trimming and J lost 4 bases, with 12 bases between them.

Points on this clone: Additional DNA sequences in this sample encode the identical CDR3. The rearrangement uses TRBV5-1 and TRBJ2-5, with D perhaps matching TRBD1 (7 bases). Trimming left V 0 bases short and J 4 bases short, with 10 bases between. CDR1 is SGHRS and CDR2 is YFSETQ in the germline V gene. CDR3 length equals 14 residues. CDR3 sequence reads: CASSLGRGAETQYF. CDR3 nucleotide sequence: TGCGCCAGCAGCTTGGGCAGGGGGGCAGAGACCCAGTACTTC.

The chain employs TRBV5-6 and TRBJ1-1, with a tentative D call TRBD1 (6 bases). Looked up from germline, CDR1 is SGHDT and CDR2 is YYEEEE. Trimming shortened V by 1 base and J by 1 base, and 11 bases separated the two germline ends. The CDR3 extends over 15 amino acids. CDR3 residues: CASSLFGQTNTEAFF. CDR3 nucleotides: TGTGCCAGCAGCTTGTTTGGACAGACGAACACTGAAGCTTTCTTT.

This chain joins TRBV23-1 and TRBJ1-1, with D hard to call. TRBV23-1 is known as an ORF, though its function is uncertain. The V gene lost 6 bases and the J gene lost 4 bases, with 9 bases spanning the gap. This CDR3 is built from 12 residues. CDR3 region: CASSPWSTEAFF. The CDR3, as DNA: TGCGCCAGCAGCCCATGGAGCACTGAAGCTTTCTTT.

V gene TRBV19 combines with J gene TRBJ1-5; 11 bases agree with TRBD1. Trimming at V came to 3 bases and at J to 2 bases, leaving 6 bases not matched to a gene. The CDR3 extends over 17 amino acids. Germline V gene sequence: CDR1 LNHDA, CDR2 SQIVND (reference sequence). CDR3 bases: TGTGCCAGTAGTATCTGGACAGGGGGCGGTGGCAATCAGCCCCAGCATTTT. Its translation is CASSIWTGGGGNQPQHF.

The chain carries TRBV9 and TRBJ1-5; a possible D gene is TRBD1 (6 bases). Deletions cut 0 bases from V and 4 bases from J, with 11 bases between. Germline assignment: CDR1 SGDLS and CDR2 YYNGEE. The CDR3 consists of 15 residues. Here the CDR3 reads CASSVGGGRNQPQHF. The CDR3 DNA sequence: TGTGCCAGCAGCGTAGGAGGGGGTCGGAATCAGCCCCAGCATTTT.

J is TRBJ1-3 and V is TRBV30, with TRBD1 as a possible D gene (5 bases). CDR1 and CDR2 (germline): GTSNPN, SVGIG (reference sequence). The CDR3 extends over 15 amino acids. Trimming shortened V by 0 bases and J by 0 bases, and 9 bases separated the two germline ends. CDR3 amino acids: CAWSVRGGSGNTIYF. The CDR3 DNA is TGTGCCTGGAGTGTACGGGGGGGCTCTGGAAACACCATATATTTT.

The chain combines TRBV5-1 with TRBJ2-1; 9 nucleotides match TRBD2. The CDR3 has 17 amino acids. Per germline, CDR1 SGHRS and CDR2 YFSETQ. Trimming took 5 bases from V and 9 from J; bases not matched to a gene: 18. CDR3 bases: TGCGCCAGCAGTCGAACTAGCGGGTCCTCCCTAGGAGGTGAGCAGTTCTTC. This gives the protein CASSRTSGSSLGGEQFF.